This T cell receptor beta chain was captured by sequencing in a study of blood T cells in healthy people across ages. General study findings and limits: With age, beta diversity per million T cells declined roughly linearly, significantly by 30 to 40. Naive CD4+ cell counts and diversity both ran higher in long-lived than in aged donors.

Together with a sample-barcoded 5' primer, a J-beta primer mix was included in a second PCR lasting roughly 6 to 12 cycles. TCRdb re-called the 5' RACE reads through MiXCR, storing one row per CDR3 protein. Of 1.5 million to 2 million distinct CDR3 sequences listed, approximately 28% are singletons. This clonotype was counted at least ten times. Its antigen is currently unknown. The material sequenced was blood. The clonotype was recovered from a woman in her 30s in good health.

The chain's CDR3 is CSVVEGTYGYTF. The CDR3 region has the DNA TGCAGCGTTGTGGAGGGGACCTATGGCTACACCTTC. The J gene is TRBJ1-2, the V gene TRBV29-1, with D possibly being TRBD1 (5 bases). The CDR3 has 12 amino acids. V lost 4 bases to trimming and J lost 4 bases, with 10 bases between them. CDR1 and CDR2 from the germline V gene are SQVTM and ANQGSEA.